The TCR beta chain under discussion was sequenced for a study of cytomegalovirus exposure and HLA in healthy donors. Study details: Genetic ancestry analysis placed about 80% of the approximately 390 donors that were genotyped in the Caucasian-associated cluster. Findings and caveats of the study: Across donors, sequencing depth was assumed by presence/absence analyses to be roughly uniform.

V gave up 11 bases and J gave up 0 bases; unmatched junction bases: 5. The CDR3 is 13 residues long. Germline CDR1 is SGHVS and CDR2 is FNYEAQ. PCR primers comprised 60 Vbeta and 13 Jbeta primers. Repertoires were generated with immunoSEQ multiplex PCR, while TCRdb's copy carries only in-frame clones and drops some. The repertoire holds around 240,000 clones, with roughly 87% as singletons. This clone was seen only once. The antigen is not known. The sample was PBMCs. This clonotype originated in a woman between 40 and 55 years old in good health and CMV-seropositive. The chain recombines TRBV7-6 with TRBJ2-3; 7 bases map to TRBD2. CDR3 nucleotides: TGTGCCTCCGGGGAGGGGAGCACAGATACGCAGTATTTT. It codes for CASGEGSTDTQYF.